This T cell receptor beta chain is drawn from a study of long-term antiretroviral therapy in people with HIV. Study results and limitations: Clonotypes expanded prior to ART showed repertoire dominance at all sampled time points. No data on ART adherence, viral resistance or therapy changes.

Details on this clone: What it recognizes is unknown.

The assay, immunoSEQ v3.0, was run at survey level. TCRdb's copy holds only in-frame clones and misses some; the assay was immunoSEQ multiplex PCR. The table lists about 20,000 clones, under 90% of them singletons. Trimming took 3 bases from V and 1 from J, leaving 10 bases between them. The germline CDR1 and CDR2 sequences are WNHNN and SYGVQD (reference sequence). The CDR3 has 15 amino acids. Treated in the United States were all of the participants with HIV. The input for sequencing was unsorted PBMCs, taken less than 2.5 years after starting antiretroviral therapy. The chain carries TRBV10-1 and TRBJ2-4; D call uncertain. This clonotype originated in a man aged 35 to 55 with HIV. The CDR3 is CASSDGATAKNIQYF. CDR3 in DNA: TGCGCCAGCAGTGATGGAGCTACGGCCAAAAACATTCAGTACTTC.